The 10 T cell receptor beta chains below were found in one sample sequenced in a study of spatial heterogeneity in lung cancer. Described time point: sample taken at primary tumor resection. Material for sequencing was whole RNA from tumor, nontumor lung or frozen PBMC, left unsorted. Using its own MiXCR run on the 5' RACE reads, TCRdb lists one record per CDR3 protein. This table has 25,000 or so distinct CDR3 sequences, about 4.5% appearing once. Source: PBMCs, taken at surgery. Source of these receptors: a male donor with early-stage non-small cell lung cancer.

V usage is TRBV19 and J usage is TRBJ2-3; D is perhaps TRBD1 or TRBD2 (6 bases each). The CDR3 covers 16 residues. Germline-derived CDR1 and CDR2 are LNHDA and SQIVND (reference sequence). Trimming shortened V by 3 bases and J by 0 bases, and 13 bases separated the two germline ends. CDR3 nucleotide sequence: TGTGCCAGTAGTATCCGAGGGGGGACTAGCACAGATACGCAGTATTTT. This sequence encodes CASSIRGGTSTDTQYF.

This clonotype was recorded at least ten times. The gene calls are TRBV5-6 and TRBJ2-7, with D maybe TRBD1 (6 bases). The CDR3 sequence is 15 residues long. V shed 1 base and J shed 5 bases, with 16 bases lying between them. Germline lookup yields CDR1 SGHDT and CDR2 YYEEEE. In DNA form, the CDR3 reads TGTGCCAGCAGCTTGAATATCGGGACAAATCACGAGCAGTACTTC. The encoded protein is CASSLNIGTNHEQYF.

The sample holds many counts of this clonotype. The rearrangement joins TRBV6-5 to TRBJ2-1, with D tentatively TRBD1 or TRBD2 (5 bases each). CDR1 is MNHEY and CDR2 is SVGAGI in the germline V gene. The CDR3 runs 15 residues. V gave up 5 bases and J gave up 2 bases, with 13 bases separating them. The chain's CDR3 is CASSTNRDPYNEQFF. Here the CDR3 DNA reads TGTGCCAGCAGTACAAACCGGGACCCCTACAATGAGCAGTTCTTC.

This clonotype was seen many times. The rearrangement links TRBV7-2 to TRBJ2-6; 8 bases fit TRBD1. CDR1 SGHTA and CDR2 FQGNSA come from the germline V gene. V lost 6 bases to trimming and J lost 2 bases; unmatched junction nucleotides: 6. The CDR3 consists of 16 residues. The CDR3 reads CASRRQGTAGANVLTF. The CDR3 DNA reads TGTGCCAGCAGACGACAGGGGACGGCTGGGGCCAACGTCCTGACTTTC.

In its sample, this clonotype was seen many times. This chain links TRBV2 with TRBJ2-7; D might be TRBD2 (6 bases). Between the trimmed V and J ends, which lost 7 bases and 7 bases, there was a span of 11 bases. The CDR3 totals 11 residues. CDR1 is SNHLY, CDR2 FYNNEI, per germline. DNA for the CDR3: TGTGCCAGCACCGGAGGGAAGGAGCAGTACTTC. Protein product: CASTGGKEQYF.

This clonotype came up a few times. The chain recombines TRBV7-2 with TRBJ1-4, with D uncertain. CDR3 length: 14 residues. V was shortened by 6 bases and J by 8 bases, with 16 bases between the two germline ends. The germline V gene encodes CDR1 SGHTA and CDR2 FQGNSA. CDR3 sequence reads: CASRSPEAGEKLFF. For the CDR3, the DNA is TGTGCCAGCAGGTCCCCAGAGGCGGGCGAAAAACTGTTTTTT.

This clonotype was seen repeatedly, ten times or more. The chain uses TRBV5-4 and TRBJ2-6; TRBD1 aligns across 9 bases. V lost 0 bases and J lost 1; bases outside the gene matches: 5. Germline lookup yields CDR1 SGHNT and CDR2 YYREEE (reference sequence). The CDR3 is 18 residues long. As DNA, the CDR3 is TGTGCCAGCAGCTTGGAAGGGACAGGGAGGTCTGGGGCCAACGTCCTGACTTTC. It is translated as CASSLEGTGRSGANVLTF.

This clonotype was observed at least ten times. The CDR3 sequence is CASTYHEQYF. The CDR3 coding sequence is TGCGCCAGCACTTACCACGAGCAGTACTTC. The chain links TRBV23-1 to TRBJ2-7; no clear D. TRBV23-1 is an ORF, and what it does is uncertain. The CDR3 spans 10 residues. Trimming shortened V by 7 bases and J by 5 bases, and 6 bases separated the two germline ends.

This clonotype was observed many times. V is TRBV18 and J is TRBJ1-1; D is possibly TRBD1 (6 bases). The CDR3 spans 14 residues. Per germline, CDR1 KGHSH and CDR2 LQKENI. The V end was cut by 1 base, the J end by 4 bases, with 10 bases between. CDR3 residues: CASSPQTGTTEAFF. As DNA, the CDR3 is TGTGCCAGCTCACCACAGACAGGAACCACTGAAGCTTTCTTT.

The chain employs TRBV3-1 and TRBJ1-2; 7 bases align to TRBD1. The length of the CDR3 is 15 residues. Germline V gene lookup returns CDR1 LGHDT and CDR2 YNNKEL (reference sequence). With 4 bases clipped from V and 2 bases from J, the junction kept 7 bases outside the gene matches. The CDR3 bases are TGTGCCAGCAGCCCGACCTCGACAGGGAACTATGGCTACACCTTC. Protein: CASSPTSTGNYGYTF.